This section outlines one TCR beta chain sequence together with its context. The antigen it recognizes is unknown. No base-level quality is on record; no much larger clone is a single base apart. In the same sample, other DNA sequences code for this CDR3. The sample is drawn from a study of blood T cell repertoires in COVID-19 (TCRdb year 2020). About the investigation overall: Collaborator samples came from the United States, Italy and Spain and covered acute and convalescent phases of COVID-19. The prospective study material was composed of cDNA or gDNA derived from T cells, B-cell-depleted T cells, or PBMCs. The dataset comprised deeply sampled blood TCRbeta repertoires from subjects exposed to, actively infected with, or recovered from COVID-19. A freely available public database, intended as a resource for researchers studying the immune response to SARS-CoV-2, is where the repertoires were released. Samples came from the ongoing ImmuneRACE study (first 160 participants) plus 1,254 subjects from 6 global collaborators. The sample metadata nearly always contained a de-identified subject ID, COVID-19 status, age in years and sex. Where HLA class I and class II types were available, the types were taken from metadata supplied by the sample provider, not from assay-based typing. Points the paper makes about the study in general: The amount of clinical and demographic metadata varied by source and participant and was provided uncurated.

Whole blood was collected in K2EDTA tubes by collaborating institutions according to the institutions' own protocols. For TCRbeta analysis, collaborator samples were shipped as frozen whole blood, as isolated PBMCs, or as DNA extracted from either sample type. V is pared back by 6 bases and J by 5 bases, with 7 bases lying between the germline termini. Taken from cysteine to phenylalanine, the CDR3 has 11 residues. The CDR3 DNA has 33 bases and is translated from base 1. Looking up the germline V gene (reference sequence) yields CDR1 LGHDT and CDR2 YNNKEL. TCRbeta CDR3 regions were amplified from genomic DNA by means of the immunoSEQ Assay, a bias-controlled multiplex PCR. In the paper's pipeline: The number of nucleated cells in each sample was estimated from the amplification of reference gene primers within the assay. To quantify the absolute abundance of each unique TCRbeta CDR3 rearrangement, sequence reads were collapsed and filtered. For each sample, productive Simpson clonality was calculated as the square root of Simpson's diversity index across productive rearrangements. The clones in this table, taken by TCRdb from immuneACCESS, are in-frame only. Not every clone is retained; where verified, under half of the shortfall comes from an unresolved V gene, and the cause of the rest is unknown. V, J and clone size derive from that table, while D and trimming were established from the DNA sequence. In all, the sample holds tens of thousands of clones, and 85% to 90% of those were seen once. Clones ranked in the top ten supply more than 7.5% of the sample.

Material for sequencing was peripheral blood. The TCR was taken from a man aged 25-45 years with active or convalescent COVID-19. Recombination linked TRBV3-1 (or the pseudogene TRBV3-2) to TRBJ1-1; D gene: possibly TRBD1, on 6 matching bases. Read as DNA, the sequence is TGTGCCAGCAGAGGGGGTACTGAAGCTTTCTTT. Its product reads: CASRGGTEAFF.